This T cell receptor (beta chain) comes out of a study of T cells in Graves' hyperthyroidism and ophthalmopathy. The CDR3 contains 13 residues. Germline V gene sequence: CDR1 SGHTA, CDR2 FQGNSA. The J segment lost 7 bases and the V segment lost 5 bases, leaving 4 bases of the junction unmatched. Regions amplified from RNA transcripts were the TCR beta CDR3 regions. Primed by the HTBI set, a first-round RT-PCR was run on the TCR CDR3. TCRdb itself ran the multiplex PCR reads through MiXCR, one entry per CDR3 protein. The table lists roughly 520,000 distinct CDR3 sequences, roughly 25% of them singletons.

The chain combines TRBV7-2 with TRBJ2-2; TRBD1 matches at 7 bases. The receptor was isolated from a woman in her 30s with Graves' ophthalmopathy. The sample comprised blood. CDR3 in amino acids: CASSPRTGGELFF. The DNA of the CDR3 is TGTGCCAGCAGCCCTAGGACAGGCGGGGAGCTGTTTTTT.